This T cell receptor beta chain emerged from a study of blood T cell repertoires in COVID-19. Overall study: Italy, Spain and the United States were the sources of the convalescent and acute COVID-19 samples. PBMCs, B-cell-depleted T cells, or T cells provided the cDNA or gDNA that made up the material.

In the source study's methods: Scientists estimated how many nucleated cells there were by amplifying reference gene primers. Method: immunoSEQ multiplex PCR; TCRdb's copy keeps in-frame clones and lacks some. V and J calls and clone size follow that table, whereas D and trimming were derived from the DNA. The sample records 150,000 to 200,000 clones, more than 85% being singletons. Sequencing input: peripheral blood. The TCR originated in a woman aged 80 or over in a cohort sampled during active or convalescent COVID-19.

In DNA, the CDR3 is TGTGCCAGCAGCCCCTCCCGGGACAGGGGGCGTGTTGATGAAAAACTGTTTTTT. Amino acids: CASSPSRDRGRVDEKLFF. V gene TRBV5-4 combines with J gene TRBJ1-4; 12 bases match TRBD1. Germline loops: CDR1 SGHNT, CDR2 YYREEE (reference sequence). J was trimmed by 6 bases and V by 4 bases; bases with no gene match: 13. This CDR3 has 18 amino acids.